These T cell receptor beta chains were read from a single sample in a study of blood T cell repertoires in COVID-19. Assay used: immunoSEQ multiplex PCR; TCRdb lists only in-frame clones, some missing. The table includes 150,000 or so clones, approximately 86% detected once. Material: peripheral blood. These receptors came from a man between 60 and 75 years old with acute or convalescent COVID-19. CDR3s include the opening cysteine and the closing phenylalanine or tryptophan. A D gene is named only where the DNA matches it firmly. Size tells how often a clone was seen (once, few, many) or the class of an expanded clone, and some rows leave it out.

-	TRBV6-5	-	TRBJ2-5	TGTGCCAGCAGTTACTCGCCCACTGGGAGGGAGACCCAGTACTTC	CASSYSPTGRETQYF
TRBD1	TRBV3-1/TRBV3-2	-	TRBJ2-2	TGTGCCAGCCCCCAGGGGGCTGCCGGGGAGCTGTTTTTT	CASPQGAAGELFF
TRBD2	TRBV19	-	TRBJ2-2	TGTGCCAGTAGTATAGGACTAGCGGGGCCGAACACCGGGGAGCTGTTTTTT	CASSIGLAGPNTGELFF
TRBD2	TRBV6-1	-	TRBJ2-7	TGTGCCAGCAGTGAAGCCGGGGGGAGTGGGTACGAGCAGTACTTC	CASSEAGGSGYEQYF
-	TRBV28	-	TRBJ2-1	TGTGCCAGCAGTCCAGGGTTTTGGAGCTCCTACAATGAGCAGTTCTTC	CASSPGFWSSYNEQFF
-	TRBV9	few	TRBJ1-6	TGTGCCAGCACTCGAGATCCGGATTCACCCCTCCACTTT	CASTRDPDSPLHF
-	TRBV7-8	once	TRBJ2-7	TGTGCCAGCAGCTTAGCGCCAGGGCCGCCCTACGAGCAGTACTTC	CASSLAPGPPYEQYF
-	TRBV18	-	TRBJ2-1	TGTGCCAGCTCACCAAGTCAGGGTGGGTTGAATGAGCAGTTCTTC	CASSPSQGGLNEQFF
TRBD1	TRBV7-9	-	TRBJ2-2	TGTGCCAGCAGCCCCCATACTGGGACAGTAAACACCGGGGAGCTGTTTTTT	CASSPHTGTVNTGELFF
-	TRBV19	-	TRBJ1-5	TGTGCCAGTATGGGGGCGACGGTCAATCAGCCCCAGCATTTT	CASMGATVNQPQHF
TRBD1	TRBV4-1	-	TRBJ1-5	TGCGCCAGCAGCCTAGAGGGGACAGGGGATCAGCCCCAGCATTTT	CASSLEGTGDQPQHF